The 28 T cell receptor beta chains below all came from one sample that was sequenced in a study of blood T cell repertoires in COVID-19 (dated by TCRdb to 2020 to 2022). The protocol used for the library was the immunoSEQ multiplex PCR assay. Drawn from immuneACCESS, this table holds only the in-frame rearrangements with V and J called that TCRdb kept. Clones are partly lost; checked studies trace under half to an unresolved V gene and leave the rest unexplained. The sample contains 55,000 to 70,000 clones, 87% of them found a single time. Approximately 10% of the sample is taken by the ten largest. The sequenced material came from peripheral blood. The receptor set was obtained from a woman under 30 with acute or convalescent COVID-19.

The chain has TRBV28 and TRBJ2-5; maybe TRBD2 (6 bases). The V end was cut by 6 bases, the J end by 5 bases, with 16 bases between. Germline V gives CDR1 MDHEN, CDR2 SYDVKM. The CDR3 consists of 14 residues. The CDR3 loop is CASRKRLGWETQYF. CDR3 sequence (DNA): TGTGCCAGCAGAAAAAGACTAGGTTGGGAGACCCAGTACTTC.

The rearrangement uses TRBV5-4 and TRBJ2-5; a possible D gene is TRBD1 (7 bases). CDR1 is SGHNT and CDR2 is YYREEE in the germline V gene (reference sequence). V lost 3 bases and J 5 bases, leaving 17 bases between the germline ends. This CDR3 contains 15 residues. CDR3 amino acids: CASSSPQGGEETQYF. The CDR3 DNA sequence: TGTGCCAGCAGCTCCCCCCAGGGGGGCGAGGAGACCCAGTACTTC.

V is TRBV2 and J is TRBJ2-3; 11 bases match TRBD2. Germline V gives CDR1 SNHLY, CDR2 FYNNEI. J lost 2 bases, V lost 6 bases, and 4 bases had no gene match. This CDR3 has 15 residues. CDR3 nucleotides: TGTGCCAGCAGGCTAGCGGGGGGCAACACAGATACGCAGTATTTT. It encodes CASRLAGGNTDTQYF.

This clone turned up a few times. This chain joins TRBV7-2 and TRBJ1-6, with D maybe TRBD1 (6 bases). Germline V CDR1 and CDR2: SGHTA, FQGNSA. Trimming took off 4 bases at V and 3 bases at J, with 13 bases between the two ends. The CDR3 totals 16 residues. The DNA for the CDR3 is TGTGCCAGCAGCTCCCGGACAGTAAACTATAATTCACCCCTCCACTTT. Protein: CASSSRTVNYNSPLHF.

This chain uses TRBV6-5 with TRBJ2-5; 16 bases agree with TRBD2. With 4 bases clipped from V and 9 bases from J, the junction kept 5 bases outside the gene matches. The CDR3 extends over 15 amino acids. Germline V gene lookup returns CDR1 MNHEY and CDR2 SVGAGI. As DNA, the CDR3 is TGTGCCAGCAGTTCGGGACTAGCGGGGGGGCCGGCCCAGTACTTC. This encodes CASSSGLAGGPAQYF.

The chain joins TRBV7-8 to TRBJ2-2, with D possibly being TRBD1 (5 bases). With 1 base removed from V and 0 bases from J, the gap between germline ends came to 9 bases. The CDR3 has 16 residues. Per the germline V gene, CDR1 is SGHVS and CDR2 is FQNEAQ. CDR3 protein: CASSLVQAANTGELFF. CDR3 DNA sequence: TGTGCCAGCAGCTTAGTACAGGCCGCGAACACCGGGGAGCTGTTTTTT.

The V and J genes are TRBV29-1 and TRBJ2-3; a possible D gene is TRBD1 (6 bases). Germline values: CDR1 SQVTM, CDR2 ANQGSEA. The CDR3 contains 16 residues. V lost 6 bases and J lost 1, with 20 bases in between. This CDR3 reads CSVHPRRDTGTDTQYF. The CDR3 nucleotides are TGCAGCGTACACCCCCGCCGGGACACCGGCACAGATACGCAGTATTTT.

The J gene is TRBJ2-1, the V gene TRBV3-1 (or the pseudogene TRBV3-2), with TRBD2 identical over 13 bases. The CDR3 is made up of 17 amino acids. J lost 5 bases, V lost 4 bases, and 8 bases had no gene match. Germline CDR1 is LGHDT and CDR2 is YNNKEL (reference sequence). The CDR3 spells CASSPGTSGDSDNEQFF. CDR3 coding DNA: TGTGCCAGCAGCCCTGGGACTAGCGGGGATAGCGACAATGAGCAGTTCTTC.

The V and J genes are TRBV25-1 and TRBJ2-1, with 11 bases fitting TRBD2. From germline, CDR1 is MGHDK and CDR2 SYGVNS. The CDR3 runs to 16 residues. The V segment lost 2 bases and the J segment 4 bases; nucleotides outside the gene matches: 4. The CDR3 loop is CASSEGTSGGYNEQFF. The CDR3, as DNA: TGTGCCAGCAGTGAAGGTACTAGCGGGGGTTACAATGAGCAGTTCTTC.

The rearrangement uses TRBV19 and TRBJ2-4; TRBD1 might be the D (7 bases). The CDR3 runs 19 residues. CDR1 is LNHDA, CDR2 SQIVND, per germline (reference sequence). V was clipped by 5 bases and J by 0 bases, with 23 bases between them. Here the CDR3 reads CASSARRDRTLLAKNIQYF. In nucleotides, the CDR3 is TGTGCCAGTAGTGCCCGGAGGGACAGAACCCTTCTAGCCAAAAACATTCAGTACTTC.

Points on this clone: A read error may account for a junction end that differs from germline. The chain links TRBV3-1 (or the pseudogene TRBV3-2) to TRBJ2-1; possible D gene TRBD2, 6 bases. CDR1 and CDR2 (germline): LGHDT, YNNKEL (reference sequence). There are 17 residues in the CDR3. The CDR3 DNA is TGTGCCAGCAGTCAAGAACTACGGACTAAGTCCTACAATGAGCAGTTCTTC. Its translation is CASSQELRTKSYNEQFF.

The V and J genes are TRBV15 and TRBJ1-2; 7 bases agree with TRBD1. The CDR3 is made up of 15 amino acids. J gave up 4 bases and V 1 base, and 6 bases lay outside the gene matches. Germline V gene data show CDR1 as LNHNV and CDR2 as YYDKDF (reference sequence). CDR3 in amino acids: CATSRAGQSFYGYTF. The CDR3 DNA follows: TGTGCCACCAGCAGAGCGGGACAGTCCTTCTATGGCTACACCTTC. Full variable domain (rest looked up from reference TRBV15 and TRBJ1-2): DAMVIQNPRYQVTQFGKPVTLSCSQTLNHNVMYWYQQKSSQAPKLLFHYYDKDFNNEADTPDNFQSRRPNTSFCFLDIRSPGLGDTAMYLCATSRAGQSFYGYTFGSGTRLTVV.

CDR3 region: CASSGGPGYNEQFF. CDR3 sequence (DNA): TGTGCCAGTTCAGGGGGCCCGGGATACAATGAGCAGTTCTTC. J is TRBJ2-1 and V is TRBV10-3, with 8 bases lining up with TRBD1. V dropped 10 bases and J dropped 4; count of bases not matched to a gene: 9. This CDR3 is built from 14 residues. From germline, CDR1 is ENHRY and CDR2 SYGVKD.

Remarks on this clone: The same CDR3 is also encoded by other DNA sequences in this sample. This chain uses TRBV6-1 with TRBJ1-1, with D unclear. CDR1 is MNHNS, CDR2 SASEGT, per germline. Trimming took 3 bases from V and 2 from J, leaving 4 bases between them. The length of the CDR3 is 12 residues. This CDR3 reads CASSEYNTEAFF. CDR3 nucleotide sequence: TGTGCCAGCAGTGAGTATAACACTGAAGCTTTCTTT.

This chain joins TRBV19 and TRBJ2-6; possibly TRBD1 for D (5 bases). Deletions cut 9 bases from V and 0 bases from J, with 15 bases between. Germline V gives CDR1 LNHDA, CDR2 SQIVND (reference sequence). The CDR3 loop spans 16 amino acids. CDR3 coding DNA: TGTGCCAGCTCCGACAGCCCCCTCTCTGGGGCCAACGTCCTGACTTTC. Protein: CASSDSPLSGANVLTF.

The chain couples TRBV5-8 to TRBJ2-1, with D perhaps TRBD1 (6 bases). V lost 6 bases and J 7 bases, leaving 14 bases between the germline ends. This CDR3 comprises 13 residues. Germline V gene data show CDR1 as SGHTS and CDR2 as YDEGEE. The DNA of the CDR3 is TGTGCCAGCAAAGGGCCAGGGGTTAATGAGCAGTTCTTC. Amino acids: CASKGPGVNEQFF.

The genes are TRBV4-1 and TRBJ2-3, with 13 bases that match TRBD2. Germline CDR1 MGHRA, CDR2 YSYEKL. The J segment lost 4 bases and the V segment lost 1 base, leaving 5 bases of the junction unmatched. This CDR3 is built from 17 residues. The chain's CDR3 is CASSQGTSGSRSDTQYF. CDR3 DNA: TGCGCCAGCAGCCAAGGGACTAGCGGGAGTAGATCAGATACGCAGTATTTT.

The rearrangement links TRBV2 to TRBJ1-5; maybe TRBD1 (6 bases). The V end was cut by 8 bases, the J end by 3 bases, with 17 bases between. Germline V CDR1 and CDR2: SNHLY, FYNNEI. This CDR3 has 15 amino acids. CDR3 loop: CASSEDRNPNQPQHF. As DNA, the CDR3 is TGTGCCAGCTCTGAAGACAGGAACCCCAATCAGCCCCAGCATTTT.

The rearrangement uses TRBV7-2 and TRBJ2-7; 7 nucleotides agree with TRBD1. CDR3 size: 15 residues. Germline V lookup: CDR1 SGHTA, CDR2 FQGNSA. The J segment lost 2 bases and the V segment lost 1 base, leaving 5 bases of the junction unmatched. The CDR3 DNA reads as TGTGCCAGCAGCTTAGGGCCGCAGGGGGCCTACGAGCAGTACTTC. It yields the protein CASSLGPQGAYEQYF.

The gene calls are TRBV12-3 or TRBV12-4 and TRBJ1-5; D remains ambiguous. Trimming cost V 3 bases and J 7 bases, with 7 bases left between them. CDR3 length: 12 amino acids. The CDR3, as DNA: TGTGCCAGCAGTTTCCATCCACAGCCCCAGCATTTT. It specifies CASSFHPQPQHF.

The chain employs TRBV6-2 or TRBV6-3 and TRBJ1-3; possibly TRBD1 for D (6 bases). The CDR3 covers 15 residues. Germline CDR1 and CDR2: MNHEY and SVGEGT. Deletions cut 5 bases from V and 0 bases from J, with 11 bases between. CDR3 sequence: CASSRQALSGNTIYF. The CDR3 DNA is TGTGCCAGCAGTCGACAGGCCCTCTCTGGAAACACCATATATTTT.

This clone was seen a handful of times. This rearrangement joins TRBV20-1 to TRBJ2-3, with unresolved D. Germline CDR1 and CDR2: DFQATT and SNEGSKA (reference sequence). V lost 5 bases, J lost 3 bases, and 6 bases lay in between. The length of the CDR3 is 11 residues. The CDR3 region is CSALRTDTQYF. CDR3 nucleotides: TGCAGTGCTCTCAGAACAGATACGCAGTATTTT.

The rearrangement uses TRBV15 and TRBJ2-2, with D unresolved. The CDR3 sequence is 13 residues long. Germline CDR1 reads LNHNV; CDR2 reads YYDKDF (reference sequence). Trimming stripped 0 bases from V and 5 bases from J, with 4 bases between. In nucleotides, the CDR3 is TGTGCCACCAGCAGAGATCCGACCGGGGAGCTGTTTTTT. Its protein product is CATSRDPTGELFF.

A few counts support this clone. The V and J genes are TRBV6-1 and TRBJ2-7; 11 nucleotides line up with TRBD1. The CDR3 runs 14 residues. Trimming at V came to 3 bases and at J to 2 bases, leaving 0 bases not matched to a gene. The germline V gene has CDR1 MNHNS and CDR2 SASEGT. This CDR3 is CASSEGQGAYEQYF. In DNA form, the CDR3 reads TGTGCCAGCAGTGAGGGACAGGGGGCCTACGAGCAGTACTTC.

CDR3: CASSLVAGGPGEQFF. DNA for the CDR3: TGCGCCAGCAGCTTGGTAGCGGGAGGGCCGGGTGAGCAGTTCTTC. The genes are TRBV5-1 and TRBJ2-1, with 11 bases identical to TRBD2. Germline lookup yields CDR1 SGHRS and CDR2 YFSETQ. This CDR3 is built from 15 residues. Trimming removed 0 bases from V and 9 bases from J; junction bases left unmatched: 5.

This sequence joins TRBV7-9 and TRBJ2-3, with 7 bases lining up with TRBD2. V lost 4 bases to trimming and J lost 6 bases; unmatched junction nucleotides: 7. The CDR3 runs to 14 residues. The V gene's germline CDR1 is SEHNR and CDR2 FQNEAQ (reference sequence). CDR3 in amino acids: CASSSSGGADTQYF. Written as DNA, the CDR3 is TGTGCCAGCAGCTCTAGCGGAGGGGCGGATACGCAGTATTTT.

CDR3 in amino acids: CASSLAGGTLMNTEAFF. As DNA, the CDR3 is TGCGCCAGCAGCTTGGCAGGGGGAACTTTAATGAACACTGAAGCTTTCTTT. V and J are TRBV5-1 and TRBJ1-1, with 7 bases that match TRBD1. Germline assignment: CDR1 SGHRS and CDR2 YFSETQ. The CDR3 is 17 amino acids. V was pared by 0 bases and J by 0 bases, with 8 bases of the junction left unmatched.

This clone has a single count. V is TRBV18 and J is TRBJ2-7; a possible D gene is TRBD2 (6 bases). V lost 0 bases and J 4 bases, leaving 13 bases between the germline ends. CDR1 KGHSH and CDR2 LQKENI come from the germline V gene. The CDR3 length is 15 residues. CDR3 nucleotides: TGTGCCAGCTCACCACCGGGGCTAGCGAGTTACGAGCAGTACTTC. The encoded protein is CASSPPGLASYEQYF.